This entry describes one T cell receptor (beta chain). As yet, its antigen is unknown. 5' RACE that incorporated UMI labels was used to prepare the TRB cDNA libraries. With the 5' RACE reads reprocessed, TCRdb shows one record per CDR3 protein and no DNA. The listing records more than 70,000 distinct CDR3 sequences. These data are taken from a study of CXCR3-negative and CXCR3-positive naive CD8 T cells. This CDR3 comprises 17 residues. Findings of the study overall: Against CXCR3-negative naive cells, CXCR3-positive naive cells showed more hydrophobic TRB CDR3s.

Sequencing input: naive CXCR3+ CD8+ T cells from blood. As for subset: CD45RO-CCR7+CD27+CD95- naive CD8+ T cells expressing CXCR3 (TNR3+). This clonotype originated in a human donor in good health. Some clones in this sample may be carry-over from other donors' samples. The V call is TRBV12-3 or TRBV12-4, the J call TRBJ1-5; there is no DNA to check the TCRdb D call of TRBD1. The CDR3 protein is CASSSVTGRNSNQPQHF.